This is a list of T cell receptor beta chains from one sample in a study of blood T cell repertoires in COVID-19. TCRdb keeps only in-frame clones here, not all; method: immunoSEQ multiplex PCR. The table shows under 95,000 clones, with roughly 87% occurring only once. The material sequenced was peripheral blood. Every receptor here comes from a woman in her fifties or sixties with acute or convalescent COVID-19. CDR3s include the opening cysteine and the closing phenylalanine or tryptophan.

V gene,J gene,CDR3 protein
TRBV28,TRBJ2-7,CASSSGQLREQYF
TRBV7-9,TRBJ1-4,CASSSGGGANEKLFF
TRBV2,TRBJ2-5,CATRPPGLAIETQYF
TRBV5-1,TRBJ2-3,CASSFSGDRTDTQYF
TRBV29-1,TRBJ2-1,CSVASGSQGWNEQFF
TRBV29-1,TRBJ2-1,CSVGLAGRIRHEQFF
TRBV6-1,TRBJ1-3,CASSEALNSGNTIYF
TRBV19,TRBJ1-2,CASRPDRNYGYTF
TRBV2,TRBJ1-4,CASSDPAGGWAEKLFF
TRBV6-6,TRBJ2-1,CASSFHEENEQFF
TRBV19,TRBJ2-2,CASSIVTTGGGGELFF
TRBV30,TRBJ1-3,CAWSIRRGAGNTIYF
TRBV12-3/TRBV12-4,TRBJ1-2,CASRYRESYTF
TRBV24-1,TRBJ1-3,CATSDGYTIYF
TRBV28,TRBJ1-5,CASSWGSNQPQHF
TRBV28,TRBJ2-5,CASSLGGPQETQYF
TRBV5-4,TRBJ2-7,CASSSRTSEEQYF
TRBV28,TRBJ2-5,CASSFGETQYF
TRBV29-1,TRBJ2-7,CSVPGDRGYEQYF
TRBV30,TRBJ1-2,CAWRPGGAGGYTF
TRBV4-1,TRBJ1-1,CASSKKTGGTEAFF
TRBV11-1,TRBJ2-5,CASRRAETQYF
TRBV20-1,TRBJ2-7,CSAVSSYEQYF
TRBV19,TRBJ1-1,CASSIMPDGDTEAFF
TRBV2,TRBJ2-5,CASILAGETQYF
TRBV28,TRBJ1-5,CASRQGVNQPQHF
TRBV4-1,TRBJ2-4,CASSPGLAGGLAKNIQYF
TRBV7-9,TRBJ2-2,CASSQDIGPIGELFF
TRBV6-6,TRBJ2-2,CASSYGTGIAGELFF
TRBV19,TRBJ1-1,CASSPTGGTEAFF